What follows is one T cell receptor beta chain and its context. The data belong to a study of PD-L1 blockade in urothelial cancer. The templates were synthetic TCR analogs, and they were spiked into each PCR. Sequencing was performed with immunoSEQ multiplex PCR; in TCRdb, only in-frame clones are kept and a portion is missing. The sample holds roughly 63,000 clones, about 76% seen once. In germline, CDR1 is KGHSH, CDR2 LQKENI. The length of the CDR3 is 13 residues. Trimming stripped 2 bases from V and 5 bases from J, with 6 bases between. Sample time point: pretreatment peripheral blood. The sequence came from a man between 70 and 80 years old with urothelial cancer. The V call is TRBV18, the J call TRBJ2-2; tentative D call: TRBD2 (6 bases). Sequenced here: PBMCs, sampled around atezolizumab (anti-PD-L1) treatment. CDR3 in amino acids: CASSPGRTGELFF. The CDR3 region has the DNA TGTGCCAGCTCACCAGGGAGGACCGGGGAGCTGTTTTTT.